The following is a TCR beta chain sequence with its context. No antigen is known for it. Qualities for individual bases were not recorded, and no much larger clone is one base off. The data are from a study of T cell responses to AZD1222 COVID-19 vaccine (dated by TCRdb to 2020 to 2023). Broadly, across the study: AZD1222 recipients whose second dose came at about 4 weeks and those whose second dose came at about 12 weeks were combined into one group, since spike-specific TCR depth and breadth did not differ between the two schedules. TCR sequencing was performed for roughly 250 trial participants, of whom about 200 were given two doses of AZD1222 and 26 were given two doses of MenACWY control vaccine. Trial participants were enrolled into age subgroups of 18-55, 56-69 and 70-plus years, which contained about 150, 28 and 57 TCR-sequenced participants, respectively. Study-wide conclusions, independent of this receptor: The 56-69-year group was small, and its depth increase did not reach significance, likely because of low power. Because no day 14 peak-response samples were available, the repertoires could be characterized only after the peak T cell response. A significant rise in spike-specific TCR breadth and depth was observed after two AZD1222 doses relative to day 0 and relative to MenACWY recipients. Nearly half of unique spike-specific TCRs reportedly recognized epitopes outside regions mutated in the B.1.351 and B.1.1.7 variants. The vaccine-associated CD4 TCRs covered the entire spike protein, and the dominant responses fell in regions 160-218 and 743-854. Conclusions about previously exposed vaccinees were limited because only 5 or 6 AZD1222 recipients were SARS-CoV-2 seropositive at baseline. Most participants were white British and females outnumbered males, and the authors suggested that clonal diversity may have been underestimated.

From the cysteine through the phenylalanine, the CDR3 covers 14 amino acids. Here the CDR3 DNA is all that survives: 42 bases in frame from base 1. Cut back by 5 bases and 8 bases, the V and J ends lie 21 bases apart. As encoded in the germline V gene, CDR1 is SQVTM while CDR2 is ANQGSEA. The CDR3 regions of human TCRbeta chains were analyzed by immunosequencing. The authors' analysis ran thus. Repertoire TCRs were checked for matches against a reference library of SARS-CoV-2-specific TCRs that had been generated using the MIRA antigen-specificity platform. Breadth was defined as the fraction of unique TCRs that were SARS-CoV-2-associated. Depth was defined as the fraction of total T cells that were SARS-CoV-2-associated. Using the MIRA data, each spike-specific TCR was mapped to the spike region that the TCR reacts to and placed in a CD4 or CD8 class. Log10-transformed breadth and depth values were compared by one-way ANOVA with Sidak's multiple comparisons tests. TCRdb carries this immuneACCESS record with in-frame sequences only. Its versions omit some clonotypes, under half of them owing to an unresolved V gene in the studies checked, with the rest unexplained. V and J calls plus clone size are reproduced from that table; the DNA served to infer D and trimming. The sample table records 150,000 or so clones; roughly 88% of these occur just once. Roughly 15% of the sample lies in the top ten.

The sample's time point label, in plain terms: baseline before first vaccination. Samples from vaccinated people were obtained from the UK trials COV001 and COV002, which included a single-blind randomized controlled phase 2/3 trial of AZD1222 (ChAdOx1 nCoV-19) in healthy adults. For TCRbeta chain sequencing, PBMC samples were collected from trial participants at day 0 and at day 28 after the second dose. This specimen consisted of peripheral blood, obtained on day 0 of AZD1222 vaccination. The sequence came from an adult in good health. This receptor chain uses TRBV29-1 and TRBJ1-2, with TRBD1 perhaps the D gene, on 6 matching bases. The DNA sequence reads TGCAGCGTTAGGAGGACAGACCTCGGGCGGGGCTACACCTTC. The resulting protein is CSVRRTDLGRGYTF.